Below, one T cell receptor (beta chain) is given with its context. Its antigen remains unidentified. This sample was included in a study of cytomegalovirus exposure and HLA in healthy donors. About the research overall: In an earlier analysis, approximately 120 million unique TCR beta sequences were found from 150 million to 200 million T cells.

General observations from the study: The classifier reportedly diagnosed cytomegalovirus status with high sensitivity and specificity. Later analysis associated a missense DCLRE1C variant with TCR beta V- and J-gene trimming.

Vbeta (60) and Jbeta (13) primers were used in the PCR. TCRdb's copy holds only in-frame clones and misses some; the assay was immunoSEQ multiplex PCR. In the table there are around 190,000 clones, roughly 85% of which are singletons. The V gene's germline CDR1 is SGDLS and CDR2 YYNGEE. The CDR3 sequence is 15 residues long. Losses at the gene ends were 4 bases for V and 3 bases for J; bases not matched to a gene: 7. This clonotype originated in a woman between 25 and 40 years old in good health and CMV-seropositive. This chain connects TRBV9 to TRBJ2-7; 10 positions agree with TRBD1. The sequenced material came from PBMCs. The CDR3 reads CASSQSGDRGYEQYF. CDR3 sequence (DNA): TGTGCCAGCAGCCAGTCCGGGGACAGGGGCTACGAGCAGTACTTC.